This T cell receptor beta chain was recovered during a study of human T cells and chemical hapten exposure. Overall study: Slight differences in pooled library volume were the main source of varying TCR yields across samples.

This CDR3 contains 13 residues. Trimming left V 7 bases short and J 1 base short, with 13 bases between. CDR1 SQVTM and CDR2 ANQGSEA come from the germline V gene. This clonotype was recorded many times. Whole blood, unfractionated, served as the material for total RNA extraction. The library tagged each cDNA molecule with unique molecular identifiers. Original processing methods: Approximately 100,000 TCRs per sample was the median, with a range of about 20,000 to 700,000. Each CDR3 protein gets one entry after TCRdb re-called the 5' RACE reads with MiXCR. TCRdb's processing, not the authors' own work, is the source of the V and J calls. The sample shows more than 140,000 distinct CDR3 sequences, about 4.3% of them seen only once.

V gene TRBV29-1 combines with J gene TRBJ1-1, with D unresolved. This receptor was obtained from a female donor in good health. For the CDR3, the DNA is TGCAGCGCCGTTCTCATGGCGAACACTGAAGCTTTCTTT. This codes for CSAVLMANTEAFF.